This section outlines one T cell receptor beta chain sequence together with its context. Total RNA, at least 5.5 micrograms per sample, was extracted from PBMCs. The data belong to a study of blood T cells in healthy people across ages. Germline V CDR1 and CDR2: SGDLS, YYNGEE. The CDR3 extends over 14 amino acids. Together with a sample-barcoded 5' primer, a J-beta primer mix was included in a second PCR lasting roughly 6 to 12 cycles. TCRdb called the 5' RACE reads again in MiXCR, with one record for every CDR3 protein. The data show roughly 800,000 distinct CDR3 sequences, approximately 53% seen once.

The chain combines TRBV9 with TRBJ2-5; perhaps TRBD2 as D (7 bases). The tail of the sequence fits TRBJ2-7 better, so the J call may be wrong. The sequenced sample was blood. This clonotype was sampled from a man aged 80 or over in good health. This chain's CDR3 is CASTKGGGFNEQYF. CDR3 DNA sequence: TGTGCCAGCACCAAGGGGGGGGGCTTCAACGAGCAGTACTTC.